These T cell receptor beta chains were read from a single sample in a study of HIV-infected patients and healthy controls. MiXCR was run by TCRdb on the 5' RACE reads, yielding one entry per CDR3 protein. The repertoire holds 18,000 or so distinct CDR3 sequences, with 7.5% to 10% as singletons. Here the sequenced sample was blood, taken during antiretroviral therapy. The source of these receptors is an adult with HIV infection. The CDR3 runs from the conserved cysteine through the conserved F or W. The D gene is left open where the match is weak. The size entry is marked missing in some rows and otherwise reads once, few, many or a size class.

size,J,V,D,CDR3,DNA
few,TRBJ2-7,TRBV5-6,-,CASSTGVTYEQYF,TGTGCCAGCAGTACGGGGGTCACCTACGAGCAGTACTTC
-,TRBJ1-1,TRBV28,-,CASRGWTGDSNTEAFF,TGTGCCAGCAGGGGGTGGACGGGGGACTCGAACACTGAAGCTTTCTTT
many,TRBJ2-7,TRBV6-5,-,CASSPRTLLEQYF,TGTGCCAGCAGCCCAAGGACCCTCCTGGAGCAGTACTTC
-,TRBJ2-2,TRBV12-3/TRBV12-4,-,CASSWDAGELFF,TGTGCCAGCAGTTGGGACGCCGGGGAGCTGTTTTTT
many,TRBJ2-3,TRBV9,-,CASSVAQLTVHTDTQYF,TGTGCCAGCAGCGTAGCTCAGTTGACCGTCCACACAGATACGCAGTATTTT
many,TRBJ1-4,TRBV6-1,-,CAIPSVWGTNEKLFF,TGTGCCATCCCGTCGGTTTGGGGAACTAATGAAAAACTGTTTTTT
many,TRBJ2-7,TRBV29-1,TRBD1,CSVVDRGDEQYF,TGCAGCGTTGTAGACAGGGGGGACGAGCAGTACTTC
many,TRBJ2-7,TRBV7-8,-,CASSFDGGKGQYF,TGTGCCAGCAGCTTTGACGGGGGCAAAGGGCAGTACTTC
many,TRBJ1-3,TRBV7-8,-,CASSFTGLENTIYF,TGTGCCAGCAGCTTTACAGGGTTAGAAAACACCATATATTTT
once,TRBJ2-3,TRBV29-1,-,CSGSGPGDTQYF,TGCAGCGGGAGCGGTCCCGGAGATACGCAGTATTTT